Following are 4 T cell receptor beta chains from one sample sequenced in a study of T cells in pancreatic ductal adenocarcinoma. Some clones are missing from TCRdb's copy, which holds only in-frame ones; the method was immunoSEQ multiplex PCR. This table holds several thousand clones, over 55% found once. Surgery without prior neoadjuvant therapy was the treatment of the selected pancreatic ductal adenocarcinoma patients. The specimen was pancreatic tumor tissue. Receptors originate from a human donor with pancreatic ductal adenocarcinoma.

The chain couples TRBV15 to TRBJ2-3, with 7 positions matching TRBD2. The germline CDR1 and CDR2 sequences are LNHNV and YYDKDF (reference sequence). The CDR3 length is 17 residues. V shed 0 bases, J shed 3 bases, and the junction held 9 bases outside the gene matches. In DNA, the CDR3 is TGTGCCACCAGCAGAGATCGCGGGGGATATGCAACAGATACGCAGTATTTT. Its protein is CATSRDRGGYATDTQYF.

The rearrangement joins TRBV7-8 to TRBJ2-2, with D possibly matching TRBD2 (7 bases). The CDR3 is 16 amino acids. Trimming removed 5 bases from V and 5 bases from J, with 18 bases in between. The germline V gene has CDR1 SGHVS and CDR2 FQNEAQ. Written as DNA, the CDR3 is TGTGCCAGCAGCCCCCAGGGAGGGGGGGCAACCGGGGAGCTGTTTTTT. Its protein is CASSPQGGGATGELFF.

The chain combines TRBV4-1 with TRBJ1-4; D remains unclear. V was pared by 4 bases and J by 6 bases, with 12 bases between. The CDR3 is 14 residues long. The germline CDR1 and CDR2 sequences are MGHRA and YSYEKL. Written as DNA, the CDR3 is TGCGCCAGCAGCCCGAACCTGAATGATGAAAAACTGTTTTTT. Translation gives CASSPNLNDEKLFF.

The chain combines TRBV18 with TRBJ1-1, with 10 bases fitting TRBD1. Germline trimming cut 5 bases from V and 5 bases from J; bases unmatched to any gene: 8. The CDR3 is 15 residues long. CDR1 KGHSH and CDR2 LQKENI come from the germline V gene. CDR3 protein: CASSSQTGGWTEAFF. The DNA for the CDR3 is TGTGCCAGCTCATCCCAGACAGGGGGCTGGACTGAAGCTTTCTTT.